This T cell receptor (beta chain) was recorded in a study of T cells after yellow fever vaccination. Study outcomes and limitations: On re-exposure, the response was weaker but peaked faster, at day 5 versus 15.

A single record per CDR3 protein comes from TCRdb applying MiXCR to the 5' RACE reads. The repertoire holds approximately 610,000 distinct CDR3 sequences, with about a sixth as singletons. This clonotype was picked up a small number of times. Its antigen is not known. The CDR3 runs 13 residues. Germline-derived CDR1 and CDR2 are LNHNV and YYDKDF (reference sequence). Unmatched junction bases numbered 3, after V lost 5 bases and J lost 4 bases. The specimen comprised PBMCs, sampled about 5 days after the first yellow fever vaccination. This chain joins TRBV15 and TRBJ1-1, with TRBD1 matching over 8 bases. The source is a man between 18 and 29 years old who received the YFV17D yellow fever vaccine. The CDR3 region has the DNA TGTGCCACCAGCCGGACAGGGAGCACTGAAGCTTTCTTT. It codes for CATSRTGSTEAFF.